This T cell receptor (beta chain) was recorded in a study of T cell repertoires in cytomegalovirus infection. Study-wide background: Researchers turned to recently identified HLA-C-restricted CMV epitopes as well as well-studied HLA-B-restricted ones. Indicated by public TCR beta signatures were CMV infection and matching HLA type.

About this clonotype: Its antigen is not identified.

The CDR3 sequence is 16 residues long. Germline CDR1 is LGHNT and CDR2 is FRNRAP. With V trimmed by 5 bases and J by 4 bases, 10 bases remained unmatched. TCRdb analysed the reads with MiXCR anew, one entry per CDR3 protein. Found here are hundreds of thousands of distinct CDR3 sequences, 30% to 40% of them singletons; the top ten hold 18%. Study outcomes and limitations: Cumulative frequency (of public TCR beta family members) identified carriers of CMV plus the relevant HLA. Within the response measured ex vivo, HLA-C-restricted CMV-specific TCR beta clonotypes were dominant.

The gene calls are TRBV12-5 and TRBJ2-2, with TRBD1 identical over 7 bases. The sequence was collected from a human donor in good health (CMV status not recorded). Some clones in this sample may be carry-over from other donors' samples. Sequencing used cultured PBMCs, obtained from culture after CMV antigen stimulation. The chain's CDR3 is CASGRLGDSITGELFF. CDR3 nucleotides: TGTGCTAGTGGTCGCCTCGGGGACAGCATCACCGGGGAGCTGTTTTTT.